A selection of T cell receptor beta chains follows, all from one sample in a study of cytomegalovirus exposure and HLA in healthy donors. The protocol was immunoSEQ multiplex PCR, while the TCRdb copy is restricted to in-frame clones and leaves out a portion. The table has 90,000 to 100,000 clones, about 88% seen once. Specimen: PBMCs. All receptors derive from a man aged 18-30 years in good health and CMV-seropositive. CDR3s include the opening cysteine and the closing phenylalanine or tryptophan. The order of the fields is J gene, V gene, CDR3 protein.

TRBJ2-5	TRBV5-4	CASRSSGTGRSETQYF
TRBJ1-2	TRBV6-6	CASSYSISGVDGYTF
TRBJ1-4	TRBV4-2	CASSQKGGPSNEKLFF
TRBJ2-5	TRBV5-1	CASSQKGQGLQETQYF
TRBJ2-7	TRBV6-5	CASSPGQGVAYEQYF
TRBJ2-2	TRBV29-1	CSVESGGPNTGELFF
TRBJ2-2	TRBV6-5	CASSYYSYTGELFF
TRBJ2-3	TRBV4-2	CASSLGVAGGLTDTQYF
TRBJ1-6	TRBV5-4	CASSLMASRNSPLHF
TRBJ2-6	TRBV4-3	CASSLENSGTGVRGANVLTF
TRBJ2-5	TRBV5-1	CASSLVTGQETQYF
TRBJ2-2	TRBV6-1	CASIRERGTGELFF
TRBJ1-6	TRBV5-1	CASSFGQNNSPLHF
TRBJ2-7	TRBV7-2	CASSARDNSYEQYF
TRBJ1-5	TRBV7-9	CASSAQGSQPQHF
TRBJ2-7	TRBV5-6	CASSLTSYSYEQYF
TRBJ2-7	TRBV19	CASSMTSGSFDEQYF
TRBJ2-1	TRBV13	CASSLGDGGAYNEQFF
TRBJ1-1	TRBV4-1	CASTMTGEHTEAFF
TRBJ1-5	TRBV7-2	CASSVRTGSNQPQHF
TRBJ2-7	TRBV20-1	CSASMAQQYF
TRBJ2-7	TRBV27	CASSLSGDYEQYF
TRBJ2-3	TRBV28	CASSTSLTSGSMADTQYF
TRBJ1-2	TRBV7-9	CASSFFGRAQGSLYGYTF
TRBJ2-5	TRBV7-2	CASSFGLDRGLAGTQYF
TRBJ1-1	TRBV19	CASSIAQGRMNTEAFF
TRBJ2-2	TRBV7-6	CASSSSTMRGTGELFF
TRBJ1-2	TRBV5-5	CASSWADINYGYTF
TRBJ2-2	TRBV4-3	CASSRQGANTGELFF
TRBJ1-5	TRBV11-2	CASSLERNNQPQHF
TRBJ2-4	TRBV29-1	CSVNPLAGAAVDIQYF
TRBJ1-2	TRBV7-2	CASSTRGGYTF
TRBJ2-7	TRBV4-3	CASSQEDRFNYEQYF
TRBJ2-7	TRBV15	CATSRVSYPYEQYF
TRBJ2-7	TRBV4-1	CASKRQGAYEQYF
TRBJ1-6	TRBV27	CASSFFQGAILSLHF
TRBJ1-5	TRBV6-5	CASSYSKVGQPQHF
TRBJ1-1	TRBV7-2	CASSSYLPGQGMNTEAFF
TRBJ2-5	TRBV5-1	CASSQDLGGIETQYF
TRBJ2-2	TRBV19	CASRNTGGRLGGELFF
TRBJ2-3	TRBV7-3	CASSFTPITDTQYF
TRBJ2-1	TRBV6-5	CATWGGPHNEQFF
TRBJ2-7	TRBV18	CASSFFSDSFHEQYF
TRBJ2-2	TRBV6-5	CASTKFLQGNRELFF
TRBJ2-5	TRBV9	CASSSNPLAQAPEQETQYF